The entry below describes one T cell receptor (beta chain). The antigen remains unidentified. TCRdb keeps only in-frame clones here, not all; method: immunoSEQ multiplex PCR. This sample yields some 86,000 clones, of which 70% to 85% are seen a single time; 3% to 4.5% belongs to the top ten. The data derive from a study of OX40 agonist ivuxolimab in advanced cancers. Study information: Ivuxolimab, which is an agonistic anti-OX40 (CD134) antibody, was administered to the patients.

Notes on the study in general: Circulating CD4+ and CD8+ T cells showed clonal expansion by week 6 at 0.1 to 3.0 mg/kg. Expanded clones tended on average to be more numerous among CD8+ T cells than CD4+.

At baseline, cycle 4 day 1, and cycle 7 day 1, blood was sampled. Germline lookup yields CDR1 MGHRA and CDR2 YSYEKL. Trimming pared 4 bases from V and 4 bases from J, leaving 16 bases between. The CDR3 totals 15 residues. Sequenced here: CD4+ or CD8+ T cells sorted from blood, sampled in a trial of the OX40 agonist ivuxolimab. The chain combines TRBV4-1 with TRBJ1-2; D might be TRBD1 (6 bases). The clonotype was recovered from an adult with an advanced solid tumor such as melanoma, head and neck, liver or kidney cancer. As DNA, the CDR3 is TGCGCCAGCAGCCCGTTCCCGTTAGGGGGCTATGGCTACACCTTC. Translated: CASSPFPLGGYGYTF.